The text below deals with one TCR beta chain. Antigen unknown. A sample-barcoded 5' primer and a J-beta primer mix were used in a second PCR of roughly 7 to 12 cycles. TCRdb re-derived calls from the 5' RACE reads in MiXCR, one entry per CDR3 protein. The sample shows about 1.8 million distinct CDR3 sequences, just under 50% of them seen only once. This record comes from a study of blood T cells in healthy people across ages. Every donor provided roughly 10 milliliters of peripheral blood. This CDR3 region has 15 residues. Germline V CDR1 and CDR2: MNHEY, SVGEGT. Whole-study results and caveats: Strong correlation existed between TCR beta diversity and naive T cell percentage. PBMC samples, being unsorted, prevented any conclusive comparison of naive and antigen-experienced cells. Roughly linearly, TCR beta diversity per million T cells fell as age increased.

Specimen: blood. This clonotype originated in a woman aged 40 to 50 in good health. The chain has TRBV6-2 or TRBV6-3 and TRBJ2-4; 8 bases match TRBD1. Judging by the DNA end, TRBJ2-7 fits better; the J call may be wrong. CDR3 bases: TGTGCCAGCAGTTACTTCCAGGGGGCAATATACGAGCAGTACTTC. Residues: CASSYFQGAIYEQYF.